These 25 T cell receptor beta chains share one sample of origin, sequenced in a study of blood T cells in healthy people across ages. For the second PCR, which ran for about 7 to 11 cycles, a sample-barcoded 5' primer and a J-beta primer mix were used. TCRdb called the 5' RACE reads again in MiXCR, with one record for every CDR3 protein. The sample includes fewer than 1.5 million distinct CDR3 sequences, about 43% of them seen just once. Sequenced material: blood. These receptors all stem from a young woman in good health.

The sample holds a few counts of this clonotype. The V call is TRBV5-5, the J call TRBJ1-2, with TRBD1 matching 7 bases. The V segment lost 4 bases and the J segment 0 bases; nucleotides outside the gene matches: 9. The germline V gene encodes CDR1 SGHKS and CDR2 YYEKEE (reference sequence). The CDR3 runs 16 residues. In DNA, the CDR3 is TGTGCCAGCAGCGGGGGACAGCCGGACGCTAACTATGGCTACACCTTC. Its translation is CASSGGQPDANYGYTF.

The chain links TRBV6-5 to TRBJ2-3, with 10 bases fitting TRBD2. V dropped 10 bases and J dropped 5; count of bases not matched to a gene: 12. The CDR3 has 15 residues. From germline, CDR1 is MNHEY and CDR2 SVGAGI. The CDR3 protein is CATGEAGGPRDTQYF. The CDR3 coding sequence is TGTGCCACGGGTGAAGCGGGAGGGCCGCGAGATACGCAGTATTTT.

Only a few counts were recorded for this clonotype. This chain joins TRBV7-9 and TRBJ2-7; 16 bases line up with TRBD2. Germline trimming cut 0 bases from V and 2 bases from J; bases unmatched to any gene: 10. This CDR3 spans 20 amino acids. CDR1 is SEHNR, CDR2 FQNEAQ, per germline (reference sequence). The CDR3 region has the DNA TGTGCCAGCAGCTTAGCGATGGGACTAGCGGGAGGGCCATCGGCCTACGAGCAGTACTTC. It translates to CASSLAMGLAGGPSAYEQYF.

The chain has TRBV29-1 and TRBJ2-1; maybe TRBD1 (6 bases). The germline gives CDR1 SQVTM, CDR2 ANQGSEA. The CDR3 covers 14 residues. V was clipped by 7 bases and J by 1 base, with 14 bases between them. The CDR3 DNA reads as TGCAGCGCCCCGCAGGGGTCGTCCTACAATGAGCAGTTCTTC. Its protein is CSAPQGSSYNEQFF.

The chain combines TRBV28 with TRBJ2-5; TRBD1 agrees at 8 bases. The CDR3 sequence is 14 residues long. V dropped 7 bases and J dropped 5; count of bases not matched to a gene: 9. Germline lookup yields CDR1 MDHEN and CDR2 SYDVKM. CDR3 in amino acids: CASNGQGDSETQYF. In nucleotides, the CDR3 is TGTGCCAGCAATGGACAGGGCGATTCGGAGACCCAGTACTTC.

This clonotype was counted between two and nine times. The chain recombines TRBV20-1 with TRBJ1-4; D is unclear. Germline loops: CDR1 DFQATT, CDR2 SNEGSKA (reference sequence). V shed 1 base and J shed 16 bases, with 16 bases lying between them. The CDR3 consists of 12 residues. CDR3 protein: CSARVPGKGPFF. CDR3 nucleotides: TGCAGTGCTAGAGTCCCGGGAAAGGGTCCGTTTTTT.

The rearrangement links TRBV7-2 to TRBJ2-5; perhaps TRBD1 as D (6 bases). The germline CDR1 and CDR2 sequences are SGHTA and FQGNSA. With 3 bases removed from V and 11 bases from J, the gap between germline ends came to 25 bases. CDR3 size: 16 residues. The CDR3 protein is CASSFLPGTYNNEQYF. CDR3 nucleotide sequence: TGTGCCAGCAGCTTCCTCCCAGGGACATACAACAATGAGCAGTACTTC.

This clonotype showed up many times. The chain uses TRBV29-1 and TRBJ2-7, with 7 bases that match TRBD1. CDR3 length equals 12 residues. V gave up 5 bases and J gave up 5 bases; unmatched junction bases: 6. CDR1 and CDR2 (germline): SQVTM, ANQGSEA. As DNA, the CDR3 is TGCAGCGTTTATGACAGGGCCAACGAGCAGTACTTC. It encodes CSVYDRANEQYF.

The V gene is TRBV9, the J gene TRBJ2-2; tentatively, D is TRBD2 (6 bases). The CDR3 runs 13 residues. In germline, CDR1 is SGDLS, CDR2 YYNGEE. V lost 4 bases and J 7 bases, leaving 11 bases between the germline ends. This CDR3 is CASSRWGDGELFF. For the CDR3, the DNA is TGTGCCAGCAGCCGATGGGGGGACGGGGAGCTGTTTTTT. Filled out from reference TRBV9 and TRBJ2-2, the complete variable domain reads DSGVTQTPKHLITATGQRVTLRCSPRSGDLSVYWYQQSLDQGLQFLIQYYNGEERAKGNILERFSAQQFPDLHSELNLSSLELGDSALYFCASSRWGDGELFFGEGSRLTVL.

The CDR3: CASEGGPGELFF. As DNA, the CDR3 is TGTGCCAGCGAGGGGGGGCCCGGGGAGCTGTTTTTT. V and J are TRBV6-5 and TRBJ2-2, with TRBD2 as a possible D gene (7 bases). This CDR3 spans 12 amino acids. Trimming removed 8 bases at V and 6 bases at J, with 10 bases between. Germline lookup yields CDR1 MNHEY and CDR2 SVGAGI.

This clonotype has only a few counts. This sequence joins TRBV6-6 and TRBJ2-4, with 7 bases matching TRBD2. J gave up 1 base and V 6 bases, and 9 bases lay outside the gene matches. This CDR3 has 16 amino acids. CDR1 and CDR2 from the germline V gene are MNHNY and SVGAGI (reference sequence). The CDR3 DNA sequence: TGTGCCAGCAGCGAATCCCTGGGGGGGGCCAAAAACATTCAGTACTTC. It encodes CASSESLGGAKNIQYF.

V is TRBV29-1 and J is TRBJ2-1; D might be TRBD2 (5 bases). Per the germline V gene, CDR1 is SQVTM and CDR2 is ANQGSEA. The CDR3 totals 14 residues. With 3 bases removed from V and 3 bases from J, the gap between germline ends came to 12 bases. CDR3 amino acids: CSVDGNGDYNEQFF. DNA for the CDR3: TGCAGCGTTGACGGAAACGGGGACTACAATGAGCAGTTCTTC.

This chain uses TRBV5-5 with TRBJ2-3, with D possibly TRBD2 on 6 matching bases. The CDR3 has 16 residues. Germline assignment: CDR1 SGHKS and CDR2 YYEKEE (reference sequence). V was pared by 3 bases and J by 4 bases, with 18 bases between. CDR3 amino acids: CASSWGDGNLADTQYF. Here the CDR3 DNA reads TGTGCCAGCAGCTGGGGGGACGGGAACTTGGCAGATACGCAGTATTTT.

CDR3 DNA: TGTGCCAGCAGCGCATCAGTCCAGGGGGCCCAGTACTTC. Its translation: CASSASVQGAQYF. This chain connects TRBV7-8 to TRBJ2-5, with TRBD1 identical over 7 bases. The germline CDR1 and CDR2 sequences are SGHVS and FQNEAQ. J gave up 9 bases and V 5 bases, and 9 bases lay outside the gene matches. The CDR3 is 13 residues long. The full variable domain, in which reference TRBV7-8 and TRBJ2-5 provide the parts outside the CDR3, is GAGVSQSPRYKVAKRGQDVALRCDPISGHVSLFWYQQALGQGPEFLTYFQNEAQLDKSGLPSDRFFAERPEGSVSTLKIQRTQQEDSAVYLCASSASVQGAQYFGPGTRLLVL.

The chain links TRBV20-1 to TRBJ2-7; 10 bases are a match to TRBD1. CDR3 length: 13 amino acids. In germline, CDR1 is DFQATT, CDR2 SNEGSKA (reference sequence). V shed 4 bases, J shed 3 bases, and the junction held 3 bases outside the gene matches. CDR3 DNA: TGCAGTGCTATATGGGACAGGGGCTACGAGCAGTACTTC. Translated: CSAIWDRGYEQYF.

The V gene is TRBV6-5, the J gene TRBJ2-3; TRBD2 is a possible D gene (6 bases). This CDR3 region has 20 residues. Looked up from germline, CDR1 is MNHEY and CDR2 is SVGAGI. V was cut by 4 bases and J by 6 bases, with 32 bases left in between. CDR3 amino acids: CASSLRPPMAHRGYSDTQYF. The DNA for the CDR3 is TGTGCCAGCAGTTTGCGCCCTCCTATGGCCCACCGGGGGTACTCGGATACGCAGTATTTT.

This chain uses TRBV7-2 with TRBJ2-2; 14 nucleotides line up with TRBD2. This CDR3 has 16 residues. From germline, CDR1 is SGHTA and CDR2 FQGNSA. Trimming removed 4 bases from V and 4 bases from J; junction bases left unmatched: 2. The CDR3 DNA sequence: TGTGCCAGCAGCTCCGGACTAGCGGGGGGCACCGGGGAGCTGTTTTTT. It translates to CASSSGLAGGTGELFF.

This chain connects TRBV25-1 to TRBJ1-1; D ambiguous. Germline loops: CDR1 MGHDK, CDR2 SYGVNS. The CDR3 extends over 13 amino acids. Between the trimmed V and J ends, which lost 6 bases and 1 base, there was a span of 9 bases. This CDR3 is CASSWTWNTEAFF. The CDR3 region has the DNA TGTGCCAGCAGCTGGACCTGGAACACTGAAGCTTTCTTT.

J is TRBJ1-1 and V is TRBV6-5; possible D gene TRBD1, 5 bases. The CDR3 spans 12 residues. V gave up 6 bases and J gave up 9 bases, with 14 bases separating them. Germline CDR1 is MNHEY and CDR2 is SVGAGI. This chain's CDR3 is CASREPGTKAFF. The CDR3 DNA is TGTGCCAGCAGGGAGCCGGGGACTAAAGCTTTCTTT.

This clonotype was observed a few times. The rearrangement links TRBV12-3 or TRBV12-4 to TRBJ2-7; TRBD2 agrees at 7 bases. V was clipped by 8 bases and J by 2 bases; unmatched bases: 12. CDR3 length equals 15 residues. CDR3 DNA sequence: TGTGCCAGCGCCCGATGGAGCGGGAATACCTACGAGCAGTACTTC. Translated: CASARWSGNTYEQYF.

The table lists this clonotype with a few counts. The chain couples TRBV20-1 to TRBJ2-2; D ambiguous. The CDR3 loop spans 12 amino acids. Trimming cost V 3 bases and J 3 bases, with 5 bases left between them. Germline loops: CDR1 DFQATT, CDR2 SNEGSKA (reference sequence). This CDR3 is CSASRDTGELFF. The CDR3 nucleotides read TGCAGTGCTAGCCGAGACACCGGGGAGCTGTTTTTT.

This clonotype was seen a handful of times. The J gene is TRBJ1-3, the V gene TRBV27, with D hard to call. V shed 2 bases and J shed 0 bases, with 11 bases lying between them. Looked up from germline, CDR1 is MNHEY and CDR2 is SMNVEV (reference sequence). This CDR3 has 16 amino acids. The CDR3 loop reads CASSLLGSGSGNTIYF. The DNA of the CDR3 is TGTGCCAGCAGTTTACTGGGCTCCGGCTCTGGAAACACCATATATTTT.

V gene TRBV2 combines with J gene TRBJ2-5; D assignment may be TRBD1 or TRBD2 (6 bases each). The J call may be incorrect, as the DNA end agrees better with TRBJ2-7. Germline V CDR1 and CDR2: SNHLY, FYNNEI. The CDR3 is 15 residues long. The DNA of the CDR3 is TGTGCCAGCAGTGAACGGGGGCCAGAAACCTACGAGCAGTACTTC. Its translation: CASSERGPETYEQYF.

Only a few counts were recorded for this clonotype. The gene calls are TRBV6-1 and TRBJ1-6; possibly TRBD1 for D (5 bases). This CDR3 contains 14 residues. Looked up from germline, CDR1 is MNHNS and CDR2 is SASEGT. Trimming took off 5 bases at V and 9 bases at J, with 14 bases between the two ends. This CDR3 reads CASSTRGQGSPLHF. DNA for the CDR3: TGTGCCAGCAGTACCCGCGGGCAGGGTTCACCCCTCCACTTT.

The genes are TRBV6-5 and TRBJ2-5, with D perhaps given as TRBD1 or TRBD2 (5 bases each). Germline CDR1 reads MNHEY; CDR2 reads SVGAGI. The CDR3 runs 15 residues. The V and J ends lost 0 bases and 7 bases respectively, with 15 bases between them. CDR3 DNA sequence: TGTGCCAGCAGTTACTCAGCCGGGACCGAGGGGACCCAGTACTTC. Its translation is CASSYSAGTEGTQYF.